These T cell receptor beta chains were read from a single sample in a study of blood T cell repertoires in COVID-19. Clones were read by immunoSEQ multiplex PCR, and TCRdb kept only the in-frame ones, dropping some. In the table there are around 81,000 clones, about 80% of which are singletons. The sequencing sample was made of peripheral blood. These receptors were obtained from a human donor in a cohort sampled during active COVID-19. CDR3s include the opening cysteine and the closing phenylalanine or tryptophan. D genes are given only for firm matches.

cdr3_nt	cdr3_aa	j_call	d_call	v_call
TGCGCCAGCAACCACCGGGGGAGGACGATCCGAGGGCCCTACAATGAGCAGTTCTTC	CASNHRGRTIRGPYNEQFF	TRBJ2-1	-	TRBV5-1
TGTGCCAGCAGCCGTGAGGCGCAGAGATCTAATGAAAAACTGTTTTTT	CASSREAQRSNEKLFF	TRBJ1-4	-	TRBV5-6
TGTGCCAGCAGCGAGTTCGGGAAAGCCAATGAGCAGTTCTTC	CASSEFGKANEQFF	TRBJ2-1	-	TRBV14
TGTGCCAGCAGCAAAGAGTTTCGAACAGGGGGCACTTTTAGCAATCAGCCCCAGCATTTT	CASSKEFRTGGTFSNQPQHF	TRBJ1-5	-	TRBV21-1
TGTGCCAGCAGCCTTCCGGGTTACACTGAAGCTTTCTTT	CASSLPGYTEAFF	TRBJ1-1	-	TRBV14
TGTGCCAGCAGCTTAGAGGGGCCAGATACGCAGTATTTT	CASSLEGPDTQYF	TRBJ2-3	-	TRBV11-2
TGTGCTAGTGGTTTCGAGACAGGGCTAAACTATGGCTACACCTTC	CASGFETGLNYGYTF	TRBJ1-2	TRBD1	TRBV12-5
TGTGCCAGCAGCTTCCCCCTCACAGGATCGCTAAACTCCTACGAGCAGTACTTC	CASSFPLTGSLNSYEQYF	TRBJ2-7	-	TRBV7-2
TGTGCCAGCAGTTACATCGATCCAAAAAGACAGGGCGGCTACACCTTC	CASSYIDPKRQGGYTF	TRBJ1-2	TRBD1	TRBV6-6
TGTGCCAGCAGCCGAGGACCGGGAGGATCCACTGAAGCTTTCTTT	CASSRGPGGSTEAFF	TRBJ1-1	-	TRBV3-1/TRBV3-2
TGCGCCAGCAGTGAGTCGGCGGGATCACACTATGGCTACACCTTC	CASSESAGSHYGYTF	TRBJ1-2	-	TRBV10-2
TGTGCCAGCAGCCCATCCGGGACTGGGAATGAAAAACTGTTTTTT	CASSPSGTGNEKLFF	TRBJ1-4	-	TRBV7-9